This entry lists 30 T cell receptor beta chains sequenced from one sample in a study of T cells in women clearing cervical HPV infection. The table came from immunoSEQ multiplex PCR; TCRdb's copy has only in-frame clones and leaves some out. The table for this sample gives just under 35,000 clones. The sample consisted of blood buffy coat. Source of these receptors: a woman between 18 and 70 years old with a cervical HPV16 infection that either progressed to CIN3+ or cleared (not recorded which).

On this clone itself: The missing CDR3 end, 3 residues past where the read stops, is filled in from the germline J gene. V gene TRBV2 combines with J gene TRBJ2-2; D perhaps matches TRBD2 (5 bases). The CDR3 consists of 14 residues. CDR1 and CDR2 from the germline V gene are SNHLY and FYNNEI. CDR3: CASSEGFGLEKLFF. The CDR3 DNA, read in part, is TGTGCCAGCAGTGAAGGTTTCGGACTCGAAAAG.

Points on this clone: The DNA ends 3 residues before the CDR3 does, and the rest of the CDR3 is filled in from the germline J gene. The V gene is TRBV29-1, the J gene TRBJ2-3; 10 positions match TRBD1. Germline-derived CDR1 and CDR2 are SQVTM and ANQGSEA. Unmatched junction bases numbered 7, after V lost 4 bases and J lost 6 bases. CDR3 size: 14 residues. This CDR3 is CSVAGQGMRDTQYF. The sequenced part of the CDR3 DNA is TGCAGCGTTGCGGGACAGGGGATGAGGGATACG.

For this clone: The CDR3 end is not reached by the read, which stops 3 residues before it; the germline J gene fills it in. The chain is built from TRBV10-2 and TRBJ1-1; tentative D call: TRBD1 (6 bases). The germline V and J ends were trimmed by 3 bases and 1 base, with 15 bases remaining between them. Germline-derived CDR1 and CDR2 are WSHSY and SAAADI. The CDR3 extends over 16 amino acids. CDR3 protein: CASSDRAGEGNTEAFF. CDR3 bases read: TGCGCCAGCAGTGACCGGGCAGGGGAAGGGAACACTGAA.

With regard to this clone: The read terminates 3 residues before the CDR3 end, so the remaining end is supplied by the germline J gene. The chain has TRBV5-4 and TRBJ2-5; TRBD2 matches at 10 bases. The CDR3 is 15 amino acids. J lost 2 bases, V lost 4 bases, and 5 bases had no gene match. Germline V gene data show CDR1 as SGHNT and CDR2 as YYREEE (reference sequence). The sequenced CDR3 bases are TGTGCCAGCAGCCCATCAGCGGGGGGGCAAGAGACC. Its translation: CASSPSAGGQET. The CDR3 in full is CASSPSAGGQETQYF.

The CDR3 is CASSRSSAGTQYF. The sequenced part of the CDR3 DNA is TGTGCCAGTAGTCGGTCTAGTGCTGGGACG. V and J are TRBV19 and TRBJ2-3; no reliable D call. The sequenced fragment ends 3 residues before the CDR3 boundary, so the rest is inferred from the germline J gene. This CDR3 has 13 amino acids. Germline V lookup: CDR1 LNHDA, CDR2 SQIVND (reference sequence). Drawing the rest from reference TRBV19 and TRBJ2-3, the complete variable domain is DGGITQSPKYLFRKEGQNVTLSCEQNLNHDAMYWYRQDPGQGLRLIYYSQIVNDFQKGDIAEGYSVSREKKESFPLTVTSAQKNPTAFYLCASSRSSAGTQYFGPGTRLTVL.

A note on this clone: The sequenced fragment ends 3 residues before the CDR3 boundary, so the rest is inferred from the germline J gene. The genes are TRBV5-1 and TRBJ2-7; perhaps D is TRBD1 or TRBD2 (5 bases each). V was cut by 0 bases and J by 3 bases, with 10 bases left in between. The CDR3 extends over 14 amino acids. Per the germline V gene, CDR1 is SGHRS and CDR2 is YFSETQ. The CDR3 bases that were read are TGCGCCAGCAGCTTGGAGCCAGGGAGCTACGAG. Encoded protein: CASSLEPGSYE. The whole CDR3 reads CASSLEPGSYEQYF.

On this clone: The read terminates 3 residues before the CDR3 end, so the remaining end is supplied by the germline J gene. The chain uses TRBV30 and TRBJ2-3; 11 nucleotides match TRBD2. This CDR3 has 15 amino acids. Per germline, CDR1 GTSNPN and CDR2 SVGIG (reference sequence). CDR3 bases read: TGTGCCTGGAGTGTAGGTAGCGGGAGGGGAGAGACG. This codes for CAWSVGSGRGET. The CDR3 reads in full as CAWSVGSGRGETQYF. The whole variable domain, remainder taken from reference TRBV30 and TRBJ2-3, is SQTIHQWPATLVQPVGSPLSLECTVEGTSNPNLYWYRQAAGRGLQLLFYSVGIGQISSEVPQNLSASRPQDRQFILSSKKLLLSDSGFYLCAWSVGSGRGETQYFGPGTRLTVL.

Of note for this clone: The CDR3 goes on 3 residues after the read ends, and that part is filled in from the germline J gene. The chain links TRBV20-1 to TRBJ2-1; D is ambiguous. Trimming took off 1 base at V and 7 bases at J, with 5 bases between the two ends. The CDR3 loop spans 11 amino acids. Germline-derived CDR1 and CDR2 are DFQATT and SNEGSKA (reference sequence). CDR3 loop: CSARVGNEQFF. Incomplete CDR3 DNA: TGCAGTGCTAGAGTAGGGAATGAG.

To note about this clone: The same CDR3 also results from other DNA sequences found in this sample. CDR3 protein: CASSQLRTADGNTIYF. The CDR3 DNA, read in part, is TGTGCCAGCAGCCAACTTAGGACAGCCGATGGAAACACC. The chain links TRBV14 to TRBJ1-3, with TRBD1 as a possible D gene (6 bases). The read finishes 3 residues shy of the CDR3 end, and the germline J gene is used to complete it. Germline-derived CDR1 and CDR2 are SGHDN and FVKESK. The CDR3 extends over 16 amino acids. V gave up 2 bases and J gave up 3 bases, with 14 bases separating them.

On this clone: The sequenced fragment ends 3 residues before the CDR3 boundary, so the rest is inferred from the germline J gene. The chain recombines TRBV19 with TRBJ1-1; a weak D match, TRBD1 (5 bases). V lost 4 bases and J 0 bases, leaving 9 bases between the germline ends. CDR1 is LNHDA and CDR2 is SQIVND in the germline V gene (reference sequence). This CDR3 is built from 14 residues. CDR3: CASSTGHMNTEAFF. CDR3 bases read: TGTGCCAGTAGTACAGGACACATGAACACTGAA.

The CDR3 region is CASSLFGGTEAFF. Incomplete CDR3 DNA: TGTGCCAGCAGTTTATTCGGGGGGACTGAA. This chain links TRBV28 with TRBJ1-1, with a weak D call TRBD1 (5 bases). Read data end 3 residues before the CDR3 end; the end is taken from the germline J gene. The CDR3 spans 13 residues. The V and J ends lost 1 base and 5 bases respectively, with 8 bases between them. Germline V gene data show CDR1 as MDHEN and CDR2 as SYDVKM.

The CDR3 bases that were read are TGTGCCAGCAGCTTAGGGGACTACGGTGGGGAGACC. It encodes CASSLGDYGGET. The full CDR3 is CASSLGDYGGETYTF. The chain combines TRBV7-6 with TRBJ1-2; tentatively, D is TRBD1 (5 bases). The read is 3 residues too short to cover the CDR3 end, so that end is filled in from the germline J gene. Germline values: CDR1 SGHVS, CDR2 FNYEAQ. This CDR3 region has 15 residues.

On this clone: The missing CDR3 end, 3 residues past where the read stops, is filled in from the germline J gene. The V call is TRBV19, the J call TRBJ1-5; no firm D call. Between the trimmed V and J ends, which lost 7 bases and 0 bases, there was a span of 7 bases. The CDR3 runs to 13 residues. CDR1 and CDR2 from the germline V gene are LNHDA and SQIVND (reference sequence). The CDR3 bases that were read are TGTGCCAGTACATCAGTTAGCAATCAGCCC. Translating it yields CASTSVSNQP. The full CDR3 protein is CASTSVSNQPQHF.

About this clone: The CDR3 end falls 3 residues outside the read, so it is completed with the germline J gene. This sequence joins TRBV2 and TRBJ2-7, with TRBD2 matching over 13 bases. This CDR3 region has 15 residues. Germline trimming cut 4 bases from V and 1 base from J; bases unmatched to any gene: 1. Looked up from germline, CDR1 is SNHLY and CDR2 is FYNNEI. CDR3 DNA (partial): TGTGCCAGCAGTGCGGGACTAGCGGGGTCCTACGAG. Its protein product is CASSAGLAGSYE. The CDR3, in full, reads CASSAGLAGSYEQYF.

As to this clone: The CDR3 end lies 3 residues beyond the end of the read and is filled in from the germline J gene. The J gene is TRBJ2-3, the V gene TRBV7-9, with D perhaps assigned TRBD1 or TRBD2 (5 bases each). This CDR3 spans 15 amino acids. In germline, CDR1 is SEHNR, CDR2 FQNEAQ (reference sequence). The CDR3 DNA, read in part, is TGTGCCAGCAGCCCGGACAAGGGGAGTCATGAGCCG. Amino acid sequence: CASSPDKGSHEP. The full CDR3 reads CASSPDKGSHEPQYF. Full variable domain (missing parts from reference TRBV7-9 and TRBJ2-3): DTGVSQNPRHKITKRGQNVTFRCDPISEHNRLYWYRQTLGQGPEFLTYFQNEAQLEKSRLLSDRFSAERPKGSFSTLEIQRTEQGDSAMYLCASSPDKGSHEPQYFGPGTRLTVL.

The covered CDR3 bases are TGCAGTGCTAGAGAGGCACAGAACTATCAGCCC. Residues: CSAREAQNYQP. The full CDR3 reads CSAREAQNYQPQHF. V usage is TRBV20-1 and J usage is TRBJ1-5, with D uncertain. The CDR3 end falls 3 residues outside the read, so it is completed with the germline J gene. This CDR3 is 14 amino acids long. V lost 0 bases, J lost 5 bases, and 11 bases lay in between. The germline CDR1 and CDR2 sequences are DFQATT and SNEGSKA (reference sequence).

A word on this clone: From the germline J gene comes the end of the CDR3, since the read stops 3 residues before it. The V call is TRBV28, the J call TRBJ2-3, with D perhaps TRBD2 (6 bases). The germline gives CDR1 MDHEN, CDR2 SYDVKM. The CDR3 extends over 14 amino acids. V lost 2 bases to trimming and J lost 2 bases, with 8 bases between them. The CDR3 reads CASSLGGTTDTQYF. CDR3 bases read: TGTGCCAGCAGTTTAGGGGGGACCACAGATACG.

To note about this clone: The read falls 3 residues short of the CDR3 end, and the missing part is taken from the germline J gene. The chain joins TRBV5-4 to TRBJ2-2; the D is unclear. V lost 4 bases to trimming and J lost 1 base, with 11 bases between them. There are 15 residues in the CDR3. Germline V gene sequence: CDR1 SGHNT, CDR2 YYREEE (reference sequence). CDR3 residues: CASSPTSGNTGELFF. CDR3 DNA (partial): TGTGCCAGCAGCCCCACGTCGGGGAACACCGGGGAG.

In regard to this clone: Read sequence stops 3 residues before the CDR3 end, and the germline J gene provides the missing end. V and J are TRBV29-1 and TRBJ2-5; no clear D. The CDR3 has 12 residues. Germline CDR1 and CDR2: SQVTM and ANQGSEA. V dropped 4 bases and J dropped 0 bases, with 6 bases sitting between them. The CDR3 bases that were read are TGCAGCGTTGCTCAGAACCAAGAGACC. Amino acids: CSVAQNQET. The whole CDR3 is CSVAQNQETQYF.

Note on this clone: Read coverage stops 3 residues before the CDR3 terminus; the germline J gene supplies the remainder. The J gene is TRBJ2-5, the V gene TRBV19; 7 nucleotides align to TRBD1. CDR1 LNHDA and CDR2 SQIVND come from the germline V gene (reference sequence). The CDR3 extends over 15 amino acids. Unmatched junction bases numbered 15, after V lost 10 bases and J lost 4 bases. CDR3 loop: CATSQGRGYGETQYF. The CDR3 bases that were read are TGTGCCACTTCCCAGGGCAGGGGGTACGGAGAGACC.

Comments on this clone: The read is 3 residues too short to cover the CDR3 end, so that end is filled in from the germline J gene. The rearrangement links TRBV7-3 to TRBJ2-7, with D perhaps matching TRBD2 (6 bases). Trimming took 2 bases from V and 5 from J, leaving 16 bases between them. The CDR3 extends over 15 amino acids. From germline, CDR1 is SGHTA and CDR2 FQGTGA. The part of the CDR3 DNA that was read is TGTGCCAGCAGCTTATGTCCGGGGGACCGGGACGAG. Translating gives CASSLCPGDRDE. The whole CDR3 sequence is CASSLCPGDRDEQYF.

A word on this clone: The CDR3 end falls 3 residues outside the read, so it is completed with the germline J gene. This chain connects TRBV7-6 to TRBJ2-2, with no clear D. Germline assignment: CDR1 SGHVS and CDR2 FNYEAQ. V was pared by 1 base and J by 6 bases, with 6 bases between. The CDR3 spans 13 residues. The CDR3 protein is CASSLGAPGELFF. Incomplete CDR3 DNA: TGTGCCAGCAGCTTAGGGGCCCCCGGGGAG.

For this clone: The observed sequence ends 3 residues before the CDR3 terminus, with the missing tail filled in from the germline J gene. This chain connects TRBV6-1 to TRBJ2-1, with no clear D. V lost 2 bases to trimming and J lost 8 bases, with 13 bases between them. Germline CDR1 MNHNS, CDR2 SASEGT. The CDR3 extends over 14 amino acids. The CDR3: CASSEKGRSHEQFF. CDR3 DNA, as far as it was read: TGTGCCAGCAGTGAAAAGGGCCGTTCCCATGAG.

To note about this clone: The read is 3 residues too short to cover the CDR3 end, so that end is filled in from the germline J gene. The chain has TRBV5-1 and TRBJ1-2; TRBD1 matches 7 bases. CDR1 and CDR2 (germline): SGHRS, YFSETQ. This CDR3 spans 14 amino acids. CDR3 DNA (partial): TGCGCCAGCAGACCACGACAGGGTACAGATACC. Its protein is CASRPRQGTDT. The complete CDR3 reads CASRPRQGTDTYTF. The entire variable domain, with the rest obtained from reference TRBV5-1 and TRBJ1-2, is as follows: KAGVTQTPRYLIKTRGQQVTLSCSPISGHRSVSWYQQTPGQGLQFLFEYFSETQRNKGNFPGRFSGRQFSNSRSEMNVSTLELGDSALYLCASRPRQGTDTYTFGSGTRLTVV.

Details on this clone: The read halts 3 residues ahead of the CDR3 end, with the missing end drawn from the germline J gene. The gene calls are TRBV12-3 or TRBV12-4 and TRBJ2-1; the match to TRBD2 covers 10 bases. V dropped 5 bases and J dropped 9; count of bases not matched to a gene: 4. The CDR3 is 13 amino acids. CDR3 region: CASSQRGGGEQFF. CDR3 DNA (partial): TGTGCCAGCAGTCAGCGGGGGGGCGGTGAG.

As to this clone: The CDR3 end falls 3 residues outside the read, so it is completed with the germline J gene. This rearrangement joins TRBV7-9 to TRBJ2-7, with a possible D match to TRBD1 (7 bases). Trimming stripped 6 bases from V and 3 bases from J, with 15 bases between. This CDR3 is built from 14 residues. Per the germline V gene, CDR1 is SEHNR and CDR2 is FQNEAQ (reference sequence). This CDR3 is CASSRQGGYYEQYF. The covered CDR3 bases are TGTGCCAGCAGTAGGCAGGGGGGATACTACGAG.

With regard to this clone: The read is 3 residues too short to cover the CDR3 end, so that end is filled in from the germline J gene. The gene calls are TRBV12-3 or TRBV12-4 and TRBJ2-1; TRBD2 aligns across 16 bases. With 3 bases clipped from V and 9 bases from J, the junction kept 2 bases outside the gene matches. The CDR3 consists of 15 residues. CDR3 loop: CASSFGTSGGGEQFF. The CDR3 DNA, read in part, is TGTGCCAGCAGTTTCGGGACTAGCGGGGGGGGTGAG.

Comment on this clone: The read stops 3 residues short of the end of the CDR3; the missing end is completed from the germline J gene. This chain links TRBV6-1 with TRBJ1-4; D is unclear. The CDR3 runs to 16 residues. Germline V gene data show CDR1 as MNHNS and CDR2 as SASEGT. The CDR3 sequence: CASSASSSSYNSPLFF. The DNA read from the CDR3 is TGTGCCAGCAGTGCATCGTCAAGCTCCTATAATTCACCA.

Comments on this clone: The read falls 3 residues short of the CDR3 end, and the missing part is taken from the germline J gene. The chain recombines TRBV19 with TRBJ1-4, with D unclear. The CDR3 contains 14 residues. Looked up from germline, CDR1 is LNHDA and CDR2 is SQIVND (reference sequence). The CDR3 region is CASSSFGGNSPLFF. CDR3 bases read: TGTGCCAGTAGTAGTTTCGGCGGGAATTCACCA.

Worth noting for this clone: The sequence runs out 3 residues before the end of the CDR3; the remainder is reconstructed from the germline J gene. The rearrangement uses TRBV19 and TRBJ2-5; D possibly corresponds to TRBD2 (6 bases). V gave up 5 bases and J gave up 5 bases, with 15 bases separating them. CDR3 size: 14 residues. Germline values: CDR1 LNHDA, CDR2 SQIVND (reference sequence). The CDR3 protein is CASSLSGGRETQYF. CDR3 DNA, as far as it was read: TGTGCCAGTAGTCTATCCGGGGGTCGGGAGACC. Drawing the rest from reference TRBV19 and TRBJ2-5, the complete variable domain is DGGITQSPKYLFRKEGQNVTLSCEQNLNHDAMYWYRQDPGQGLRLIYYSQIVNDFQKGDIAEGYSVSREKKESFPLTVTSAQKNPTAFYLCASSLSGGRETQYFGPGTRLLVL.